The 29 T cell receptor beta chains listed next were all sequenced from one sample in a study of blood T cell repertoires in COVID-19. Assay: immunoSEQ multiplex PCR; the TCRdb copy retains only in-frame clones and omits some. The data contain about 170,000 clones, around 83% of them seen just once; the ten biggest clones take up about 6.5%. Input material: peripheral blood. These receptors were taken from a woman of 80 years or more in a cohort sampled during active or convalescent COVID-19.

The CDR3 nucleotides read TGTGCCAGCAGTTTTTGGGACTTAGGGGGCCAGCCCCAGCATTTT. This translates into CASSFWDLGGQPQHF. The chain combines TRBV28 with TRBJ1-5, with TRBD1 matching 7 bases. The CDR3 totals 15 residues. After removal of 3 bases from V and 7 bases from J, the junction contained 9 bases not matched to a gene. Germline values: CDR1 MDHEN, CDR2 SYDVKM.

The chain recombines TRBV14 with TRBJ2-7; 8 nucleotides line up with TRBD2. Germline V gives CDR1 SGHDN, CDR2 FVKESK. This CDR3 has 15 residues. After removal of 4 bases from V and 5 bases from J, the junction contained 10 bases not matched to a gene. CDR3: CASSLEAGGADEQYF. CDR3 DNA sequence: TGTGCCAGCAGCCTCGAGGCCGGGGGGGCCGACGAGCAGTACTTC.

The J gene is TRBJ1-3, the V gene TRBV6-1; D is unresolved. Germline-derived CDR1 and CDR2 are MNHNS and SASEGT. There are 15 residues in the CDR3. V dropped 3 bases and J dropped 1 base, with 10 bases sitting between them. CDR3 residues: CASSDSILSGNTIYF. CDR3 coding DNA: TGTGCCAGCAGTGATTCCATACTATCTGGAAACACCATATATTTT.

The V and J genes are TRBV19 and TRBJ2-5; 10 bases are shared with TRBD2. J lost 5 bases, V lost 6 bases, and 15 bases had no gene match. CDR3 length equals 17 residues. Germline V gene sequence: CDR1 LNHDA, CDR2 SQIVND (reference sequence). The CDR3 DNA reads TGTGCCAGTAGAACAAACCGCGCGACTAGCGGGCGGGAGACCCAGTACTTC. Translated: CASRTNRATSGRETQYF.

CDR3 in DNA: TGTGCCAGCAGCTCCTCATCTCGGGAATATGGCTACACCTTC. Amino acids: CASSSSSREYGYTF. V and J are TRBV9 and TRBJ1-2; D ambiguous. Germline assignment: CDR1 SGDLS and CDR2 YYNGEE. V lost 4 bases, J lost 5 bases, and 15 bases lay in between. There are 14 residues in the CDR3.

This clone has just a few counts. This CDR3 is CASSAGGRANSPLHF. The CDR3 region has the DNA TGTGCCAGCAGCGCTGGGGGCAGGGCTAATTCACCCCTCCACTTT. The V and J genes are TRBV11-2 and TRBJ1-6; a possible D gene is TRBD1 (6 bases). The germline V and J ends were trimmed by 5 bases and 6 bases, with 14 bases remaining between them. CDR1 is SGHAT and CDR2 is FQNNGV in the germline V gene. This CDR3 has 15 residues.

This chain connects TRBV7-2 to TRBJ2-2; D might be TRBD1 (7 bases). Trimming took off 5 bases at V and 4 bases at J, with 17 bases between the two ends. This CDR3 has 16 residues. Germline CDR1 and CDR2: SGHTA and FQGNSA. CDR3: CASSPQGGVRTGELFF. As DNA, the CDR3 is TGTGCCAGCAGCCCTCAGGGGGGCGTTCGCACCGGGGAGCTGTTTTTT.

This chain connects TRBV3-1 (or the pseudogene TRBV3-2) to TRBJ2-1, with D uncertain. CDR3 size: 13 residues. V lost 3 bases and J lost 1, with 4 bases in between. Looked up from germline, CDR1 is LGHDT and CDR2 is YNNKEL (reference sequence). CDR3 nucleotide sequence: TGTGCCAGCAGCCACGGGTCCTACAATGAGCAGTTCTTC. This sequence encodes CASSHGSYNEQFF.

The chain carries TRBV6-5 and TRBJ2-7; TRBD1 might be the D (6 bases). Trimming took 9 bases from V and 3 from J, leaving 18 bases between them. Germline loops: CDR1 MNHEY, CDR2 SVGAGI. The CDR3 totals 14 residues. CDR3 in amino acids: CARKSSGAGYEQYF. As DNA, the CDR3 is TGTGCCAGGAAATCGTCAGGGGCCGGCTACGAGCAGTACTTC.

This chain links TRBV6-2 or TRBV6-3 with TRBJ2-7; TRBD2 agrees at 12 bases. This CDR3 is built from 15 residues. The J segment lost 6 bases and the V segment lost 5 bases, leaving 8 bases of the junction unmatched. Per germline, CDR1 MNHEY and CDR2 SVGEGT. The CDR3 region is CASSRLAGDSSEQYF. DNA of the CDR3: TGTGCCAGCAGTCGACTAGCGGGGGATTCTTCCGAGCAGTACTTC.

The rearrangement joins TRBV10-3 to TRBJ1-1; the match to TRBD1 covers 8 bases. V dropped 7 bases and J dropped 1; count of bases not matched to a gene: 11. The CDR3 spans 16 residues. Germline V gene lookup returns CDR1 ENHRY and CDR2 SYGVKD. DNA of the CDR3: TGTGCCATCACCCCTCGCCAGGGGGCAGGGAACACTGAAGCTTTCTTT. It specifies CAITPRQGAGNTEAFF.

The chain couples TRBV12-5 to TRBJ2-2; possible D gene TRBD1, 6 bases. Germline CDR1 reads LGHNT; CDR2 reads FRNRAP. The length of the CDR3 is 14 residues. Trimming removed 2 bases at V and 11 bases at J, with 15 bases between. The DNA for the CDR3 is TGTGCTAGTGGTTTGACCCCGACAGGCCGAGAGCTGTTTTTT. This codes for CASGLTPTGRELFF.

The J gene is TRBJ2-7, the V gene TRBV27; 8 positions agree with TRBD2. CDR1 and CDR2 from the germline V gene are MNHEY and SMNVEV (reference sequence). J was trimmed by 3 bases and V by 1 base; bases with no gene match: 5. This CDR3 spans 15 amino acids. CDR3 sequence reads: CASSLWIAGNYEQYF. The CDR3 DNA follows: TGTGCCAGCAGTTTATGGATAGCGGGGAACTACGAGCAGTACTTC.

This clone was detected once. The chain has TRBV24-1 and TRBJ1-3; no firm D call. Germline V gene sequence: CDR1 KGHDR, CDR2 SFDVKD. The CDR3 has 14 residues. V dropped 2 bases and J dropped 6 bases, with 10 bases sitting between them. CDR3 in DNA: TGTGCCACCAGTGATTCCCGGGAAGAAAACACCATATATTTT. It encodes CATSDSREENTIYF.

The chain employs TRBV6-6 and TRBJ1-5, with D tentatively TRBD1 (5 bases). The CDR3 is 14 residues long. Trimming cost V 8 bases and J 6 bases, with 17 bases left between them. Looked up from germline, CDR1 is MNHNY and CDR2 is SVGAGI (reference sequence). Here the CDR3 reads CASGQLIGAQPQHF. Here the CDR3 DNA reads TGTGCCAGCGGTCAGTTAATTGGGGCTCAGCCCCAGCATTTT.

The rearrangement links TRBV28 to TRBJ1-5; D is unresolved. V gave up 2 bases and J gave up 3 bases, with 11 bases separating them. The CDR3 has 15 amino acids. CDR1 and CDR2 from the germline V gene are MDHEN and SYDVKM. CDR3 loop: CASSLRAGFNQPQHF. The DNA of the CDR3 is TGTGCCAGCAGTTTAAGAGCAGGATTCAATCAGCCCCAGCATTTT.

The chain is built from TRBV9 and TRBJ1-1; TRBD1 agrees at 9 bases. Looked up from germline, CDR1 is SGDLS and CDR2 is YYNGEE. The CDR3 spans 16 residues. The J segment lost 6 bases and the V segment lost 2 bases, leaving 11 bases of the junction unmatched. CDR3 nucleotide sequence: TGTGCCAGCAGCGTCGGGACAGGGAGGGGGAGTCCTGAAGCTTTCTTT. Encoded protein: CASSVGTGRGSPEAFF.

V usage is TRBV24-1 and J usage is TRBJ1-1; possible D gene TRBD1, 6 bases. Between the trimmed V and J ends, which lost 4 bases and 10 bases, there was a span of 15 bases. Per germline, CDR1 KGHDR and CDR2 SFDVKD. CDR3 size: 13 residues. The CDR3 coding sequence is TGTGCCACCAGTGAACAGGGTAGGTTCGGAGCTTTCTTT. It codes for CATSEQGRFGAFF.

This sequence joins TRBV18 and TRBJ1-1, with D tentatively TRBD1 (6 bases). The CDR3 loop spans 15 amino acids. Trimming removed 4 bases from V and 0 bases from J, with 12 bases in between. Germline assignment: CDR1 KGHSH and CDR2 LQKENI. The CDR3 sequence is CASSQNQGMNTEAFF. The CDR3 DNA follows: TGTGCCAGCTCACAGAATCAGGGGATGAACACTGAAGCTTTCTTT.

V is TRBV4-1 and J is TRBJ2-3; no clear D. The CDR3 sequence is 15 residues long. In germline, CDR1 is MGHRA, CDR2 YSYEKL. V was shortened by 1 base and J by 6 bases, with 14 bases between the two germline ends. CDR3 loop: CASSQGVAVFDTQYF. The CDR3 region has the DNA TGCGCCAGCAGCCAAGGGGTAGCAGTCTTCGATACGCAGTATTTT.

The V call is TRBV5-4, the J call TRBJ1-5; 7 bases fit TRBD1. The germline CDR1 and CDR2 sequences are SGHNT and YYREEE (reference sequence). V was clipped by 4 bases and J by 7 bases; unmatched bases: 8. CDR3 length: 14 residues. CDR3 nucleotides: TGTGCCAGCAGCAAAGACAGGGAGGCCCAGCCCCAGCATTTT. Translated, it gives CASSKDREAQPQHF.

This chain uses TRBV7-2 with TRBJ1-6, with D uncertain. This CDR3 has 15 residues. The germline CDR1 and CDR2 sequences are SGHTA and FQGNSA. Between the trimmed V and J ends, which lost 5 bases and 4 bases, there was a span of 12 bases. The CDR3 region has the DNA TGTGCCAGCAGCACCACTGGGCAGTATAATTCACCCCTCCACTTT. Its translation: CASSTTGQYNSPLHF.

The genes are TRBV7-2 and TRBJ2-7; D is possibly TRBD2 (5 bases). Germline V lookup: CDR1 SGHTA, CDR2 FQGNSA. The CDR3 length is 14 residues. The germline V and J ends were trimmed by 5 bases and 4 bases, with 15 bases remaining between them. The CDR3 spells CASSPQRSTYEQYF. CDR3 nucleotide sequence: TGTGCCAGCAGCCCCCAGCGGTCAACGTACGAGCAGTACTTC.

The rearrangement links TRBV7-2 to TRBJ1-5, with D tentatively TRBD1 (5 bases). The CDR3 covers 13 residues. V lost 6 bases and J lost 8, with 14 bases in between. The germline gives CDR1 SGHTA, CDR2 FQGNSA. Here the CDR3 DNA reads TGTGCCAGCAGTCTAGGGGCGGTCGAGCCCCAGCATTTT. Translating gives CASSLGAVEPQHF.

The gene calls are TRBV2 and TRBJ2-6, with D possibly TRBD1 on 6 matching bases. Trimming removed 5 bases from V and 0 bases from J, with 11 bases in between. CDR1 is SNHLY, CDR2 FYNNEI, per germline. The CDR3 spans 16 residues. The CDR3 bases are TGTGCCAGCAGTAAGGACAGAAACTCTGGGGCCAACGTCCTGACTTTC. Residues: CASSKDRNSGANVLTF.

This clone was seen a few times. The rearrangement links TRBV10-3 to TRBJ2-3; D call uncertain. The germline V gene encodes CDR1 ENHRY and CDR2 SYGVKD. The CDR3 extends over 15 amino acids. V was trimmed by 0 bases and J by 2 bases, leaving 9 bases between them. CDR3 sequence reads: CAISESSLTTDTQYF. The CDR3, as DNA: TGTGCCATCAGTGAGTCGAGTCTAACCACAGATACGCAGTATTTT.

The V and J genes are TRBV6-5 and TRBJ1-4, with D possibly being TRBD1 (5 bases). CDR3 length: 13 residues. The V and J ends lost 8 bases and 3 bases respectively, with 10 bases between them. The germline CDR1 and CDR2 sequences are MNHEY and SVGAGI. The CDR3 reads CASRRGPNEKLFF. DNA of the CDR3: TGTGCCAGCCGGCGGGGACCTAATGAAAAACTGTTTTTT.

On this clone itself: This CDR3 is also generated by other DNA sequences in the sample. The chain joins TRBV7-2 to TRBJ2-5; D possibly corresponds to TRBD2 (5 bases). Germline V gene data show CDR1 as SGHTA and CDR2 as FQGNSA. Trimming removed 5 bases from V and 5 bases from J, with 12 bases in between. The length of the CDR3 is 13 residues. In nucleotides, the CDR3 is TGTGCCAGCAGCCTCGGAGGACGGGAGACCCAGTACTTC. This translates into CASSLGGRETQYF.

The CDR3 reads CASSTLMTVDWQFF. CDR3 in DNA: TGTGCCAGCAGCACCCTCATGACGGTTGACTGGCAGTTCTTC. The V and J genes are TRBV21-1 and TRBJ2-1; the table assigns TRBD2, which was not confirmed against the DNA. TRBV21-1 is assigned pseudogene status. The CDR3 is 14 amino acids.